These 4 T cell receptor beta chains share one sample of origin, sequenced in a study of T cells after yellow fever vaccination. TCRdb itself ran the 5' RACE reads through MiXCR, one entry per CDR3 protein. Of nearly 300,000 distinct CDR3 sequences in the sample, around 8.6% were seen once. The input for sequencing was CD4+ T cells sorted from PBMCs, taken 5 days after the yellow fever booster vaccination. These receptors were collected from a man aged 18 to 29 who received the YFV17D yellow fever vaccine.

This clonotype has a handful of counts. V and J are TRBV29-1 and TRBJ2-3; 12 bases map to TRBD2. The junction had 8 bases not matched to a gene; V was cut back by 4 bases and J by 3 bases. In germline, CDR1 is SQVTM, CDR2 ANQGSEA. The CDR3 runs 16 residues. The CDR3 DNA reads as TGCAGCGTTGCTCTAGCGGGGGGGTTGGAAACAGATACGCAGTATTTT. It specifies CSVALAGGLETDTQYF.

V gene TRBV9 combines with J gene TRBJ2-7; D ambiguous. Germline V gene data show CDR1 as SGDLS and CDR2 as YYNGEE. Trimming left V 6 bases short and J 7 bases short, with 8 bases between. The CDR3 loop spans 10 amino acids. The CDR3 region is CASTGGEQYF. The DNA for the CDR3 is TGTGCCAGCACTGGTGGGGAGCAGTACTTC. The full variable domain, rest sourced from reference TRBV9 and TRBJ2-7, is DSGVTQTPKHLITATGQRVTLRCSPRSGDLSVYWYQQSLDQGLQFLIQYYNGEERAKGNILERFSAQQFPDLHSELNLSSLELGDSALYFCASTGGEQYFGPGTRLTVT.

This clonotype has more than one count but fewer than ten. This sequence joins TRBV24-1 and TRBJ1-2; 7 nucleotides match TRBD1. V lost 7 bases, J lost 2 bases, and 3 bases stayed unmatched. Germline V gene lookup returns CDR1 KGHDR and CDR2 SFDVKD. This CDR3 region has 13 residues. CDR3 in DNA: TGTGCCACCAGACCGACAGGGAACTATGGCTACACCTTC. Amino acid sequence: CATRPTGNYGYTF.

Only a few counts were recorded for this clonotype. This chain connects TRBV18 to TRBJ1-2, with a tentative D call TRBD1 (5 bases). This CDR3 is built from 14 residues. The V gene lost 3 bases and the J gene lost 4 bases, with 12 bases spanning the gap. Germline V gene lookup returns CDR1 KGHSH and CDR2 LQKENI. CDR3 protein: CASSPRGGTYGYTF. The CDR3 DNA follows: TGTGCCAGCTCACCCCGGGGAGGGACCTATGGCTACACCTTC.